This TCR beta chain was recovered during a study of cytomegalovirus exposure and HLA in healthy donors. In the study overall: The 90 to 150 validation repertoires and the approximately 630 first-cohort repertoires shared a platform, a later analysis reported. Study-wide findings and caveats: The study labeled 150 to 200 TCR beta chains cytomegalovirus-associated. As was reported, the classifier diagnosed cytomegalovirus status with high specificity and sensitivity. Most TCR sequences were seen very rarely across donors, but some public TCRs occurred in many.

On this clone: Its target is not known.

Data came from immunoSEQ multiplex PCR; TCRdb stores just in-frame clones and leaves some out. The profile shows about 55,000 clones, roughly 90% of them singletons. There are 13 residues in the CDR3. Trimming shortened V by 3 bases and J by 9 bases, and 15 bases separated the two germline ends. Germline-derived CDR1 and CDR2 are SGDLS and YYNGEE. This receptor was obtained from a man between 18 and 35 years old in good health and CMV-seronegative. The sequenced sample was PBMCs. V is TRBV9 and J is TRBJ1-2; weak D call: TRBD1 (5 bases). The CDR3 bases are TGTGCCAGCAGCGAAGGAGGGGACTTCAGCTACACCTTC. This translates into CASSEGGDFSYTF. The variable domain in full, completed from reference TRBV9 and TRBJ1-2, reads DSGVTQTPKHLITATGQRVTLRCSPRSGDLSVYWYQQSLDQGLQFLIQYYNGEERAKGNILERFSAQQFPDLHSELNLSSLELGDSALYFCASSEGGDFSYTFGSGTRLTVV.